What follows are 17 T cell receptor beta chains derived from one specimen sequenced in a study of blood T cell repertoires in COVID-19. Sequenced by immunoSEQ multiplex PCR; TCRdb stores in-frame clones only, minus some. The sample has fewer than 45,000 clones, 75% to 90% seen once; the top ten hold less than 1.5%. Sequenced material: peripheral blood. The receptors were gathered from a woman aged 40-49 years with acute or convalescent COVID-19.

This chain joins TRBV5-6 and TRBJ1-5, with D possibly being TRBD1 (6 bases). The CDR3 totals 16 residues. Per the germline V gene, CDR1 is SGHDT and CDR2 is YYEEEE. The V end was cut by 3 bases, the J end by 4 bases, with 17 bases between. CDR3 nucleotide sequence: TGTGCCAGCAGCTGGACAACAGGGCCGGGGAATCAGCCCCAGCATTTT. It is translated as CASSWTTGPGNQPQHF.

The CDR3 sequence is CASSPGQGRTEAFF. The CDR3 nucleotides read TGTGCCAGCAGCCCGGGACAGGGGAGGACTGAAGCTTTCTTT. V and J are TRBV9 and TRBJ1-1; 10 nucleotides match TRBD1. Per germline, CDR1 SGDLS and CDR2 YYNGEE. The V gene end was trimmed by 4 bases and the J gene end by 5 bases; junction bases not matched to a gene: 5. The CDR3 is 14 amino acids.

The chain carries TRBV19 and TRBJ1-6, with TRBD1 as a possible D gene (5 bases). The germline V gene has CDR1 LNHDA and CDR2 SQIVND (reference sequence). The length of the CDR3 is 15 residues. Trimming cost V 3 bases and J 5 bases, with 11 bases left between them. CDR3 in DNA: TGTGCCAGTAGTATCGGGGGGAATCATAATTCACCCCTCCACTTT. Amino acids: CASSIGGNHNSPLHF.

V gene TRBV7-9 combines with J gene TRBJ2-7; 9 bases are a match to TRBD1. Unmatched junction bases numbered 7, after V lost 5 bases and J lost 5 bases. Germline CDR1 SEHNR, CDR2 FQNEAQ (reference sequence). The CDR3 has 14 amino acids. This CDR3 is CASSPQQGANEQYF. The CDR3 coding sequence is TGTGCCAGCAGCCCCCAACAGGGGGCGAACGAGCAGTACTTC.

J is TRBJ2-7 and V is TRBV11-2; 12 bases line up with TRBD1. The germline V gene encodes CDR1 SGHAT and CDR2 FQNNGV. Trimming cost V 6 bases and J 3 bases; bases outside gene matches: 3. The CDR3 runs 14 residues. The CDR3 region is CASRGTGGDYEQYF. In DNA form, the CDR3 reads TGTGCCAGCAGGGGGACAGGGGGCGACTACGAGCAGTACTTC.

This chain joins TRBV3-1 (or the pseudogene TRBV3-2) and TRBJ2-3; TRBD2 matches 10 bases. This CDR3 comprises 18 residues. In germline, CDR1 is LGHDT, CDR2 YNNKEL (reference sequence). The J segment lost 0 bases and the V segment lost 3 bases, leaving 9 bases of the junction unmatched. For the CDR3, the DNA is TGTGCCAGCAGCCAGTTTCTAGCGGGAGCTACTAGCACAGATACGCAGTATTTT. Its protein is CASSQFLAGATSTDTQYF.

Only one count was recorded for this clone. The chain has TRBV7-9 and TRBJ2-7, with 7 bases that match TRBD2. The germline V gene has CDR1 SEHNR and CDR2 FQNEAQ (reference sequence). Germline trimming cut 5 bases from V and 3 bases from J; bases unmatched to any gene: 4. This CDR3 is 13 amino acids long. The CDR3 nucleotides are TGTGCCAGCAGCCGGGGGGAGGGCTACGAGCAGTACTTC. Translation: CASSRGEGYEQYF.

The chain joins TRBV2 to TRBJ1-1, with D uncertain. V lost 7 bases and J lost 1, with 10 bases in between. CDR1 and CDR2 (germline): SNHLY, FYNNEI. The CDR3 has 13 amino acids. The DNA for the CDR3 is TGTGCCAGCAAAGCAGACTCGAACACTGAAGCTTTCTTT. It yields the protein CASKADSNTEAFF. The full variable domain, in which reference TRBV2 and TRBJ1-1 provide the parts outside the CDR3, is EPEVTQTPSHQVTQMGQEVILRCVPISNHLYFYWYRQILGQKVEFLVSFYNNEISEKSEIFDDQFSVERPDGSNFTLKIRSTKLEDSAMYFCASKADSNTEAFFGQGTRLTVV.

The chain carries TRBV5-1 and TRBJ1-2, with D tentatively TRBD1 (6 bases). The germline V gene has CDR1 SGHRS and CDR2 YFSETQ. Trimming shortened V by 0 bases and J by 8 bases, and 11 bases separated the two germline ends. The CDR3 runs 13 residues. The CDR3: CASSLETGTGYTF. The CDR3 DNA sequence: TGCGCCAGCAGCTTGGAAACAGGGACGGGCTACACCTTC.

CDR3 nucleotide sequence: TGCGCCACAGGACCTACAGGGAACACCGGGGAGCTGTTTTTT. Translation gives CATGPTGNTGELFF. V is TRBV4-1 and J is TRBJ2-2; a possible D gene is TRBD1 (5 bases). The CDR3 has 14 amino acids. V lost 10 bases, J lost 1 base, and 13 bases lay in between. Germline V lookup: CDR1 MGHRA, CDR2 YSYEKL.

The chain joins TRBV5-6 to TRBJ1-1; D might be TRBD1 (6 bases). V was pared by 6 bases and J by 3 bases, with 18 bases between. The germline gives CDR1 SGHDT, CDR2 YYEEEE. The CDR3 sequence is 15 residues long. In DNA, the CDR3 is TGTGCCAGCACCCATTGGGGAGGGGGACACACTGAAGCTTTCTTT. This translates into CASTHWGGGHTEAFF.

The rearrangement uses TRBV5-6 and TRBJ2-7, with TRBD1 matching 7 bases. There are 14 residues in the CDR3. The germline V gene has CDR1 SGHDT and CDR2 YYEEEE. V lost 7 bases, J lost 1 base, and 8 bases stayed unmatched. In DNA, the CDR3 is TGTGCCAGCCAACCGGGACAGCTATCCTACGAGCAGTACTTC. Protein sequence: CASQPGQLSYEQYF.

In this sample, this clone turned up once. DNA of the CDR3: TGTGCCAGCTCATCAAGGGAACAGGGTGAAGCTTTCTTT. It codes for CASSSREQGEAFF. The rearrangement links TRBV18 to TRBJ1-1, with TRBD1 as a possible D gene (6 bases). Germline V gives CDR1 KGHSH, CDR2 LQKENI. This CDR3 spans 13 amino acids. V was shortened by 5 bases and J by 7 bases, with 14 bases between the two germline ends.

J is TRBJ1-3 and V is TRBV6-1; no reliable D call. Germline V gene lookup returns CDR1 MNHNS and CDR2 SASEGT. CDR3 length: 16 residues. V lost 0 bases and J lost 0, with 9 bases in between. CDR3 amino acids: CASSEAPTNSGNTIYF. In nucleotides, the CDR3 is TGTGCCAGCAGTGAAGCCCCGACAAACTCTGGAAACACCATATATTTT.

The V gene is TRBV5-3, the J gene TRBJ2-7, with D tentatively TRBD1 (6 bases). TRBV5-3 is reported as an ORF; its role is uncertain. The CDR3 totals 15 residues. The V end was cut by 0 bases, the J end by 2 bases, with 12 bases between. CDR3 loop: CARSLVGTTTYEQYF. In DNA, the CDR3 is TGTGCCAGAAGCTTGGTTGGGACAACGACCTACGAGCAGTACTTC.

In its sample, this clone was seen a few times. The chain is built from TRBV4-3 and TRBJ1-1; 9 bases align to TRBD1. Germline-derived CDR1 and CDR2 are LGHNA and YSLEER. V trimming: 1 base; J trimming: 7 bases; junction bases outside the gene matches: 10. The CDR3 consists of 16 residues. The CDR3 region is CASSQATGGFNSEAFF. CDR3 in DNA: TGCGCCAGCAGCCAAGCGACAGGGGGTTTTAATAGTGAAGCTTTCTTT.

This clone was seen a few times. The chain recombines TRBV3-1 (or the pseudogene TRBV3-2) with TRBJ1-4, with 7 bases matching TRBD1. Germline CDR1 is LGHDT and CDR2 is YNNKEL (reference sequence). J was trimmed by 8 bases and V by 4 bases; bases with no gene match: 10. The CDR3 totals 15 residues. CDR3: CASSPRGQVGEKLFF. The CDR3 DNA reads as TGTGCCAGCAGCCCAAGGGGGCAGGTAGGAGAAAAACTGTTTTTT.